This paragraph covers one T cell receptor (beta chain) sequence. Its antigen remains unknown. This record belongs to a study of cytomegalovirus exposure and HLA in healthy donors. Study outcomes and limitations: Rates of TCR association differed by HLA locus in a later analysis, with DRB1 highest and HLA-C lowest. In a later analysis, a missense DCLRE1C variant was linked to TCR beta V- and J-gene trimming.

With 60 Vbeta and 13 Jbeta primers, the PCR was carried out. Data came from immunoSEQ multiplex PCR; TCRdb stores just in-frame clones and leaves some out. The sample consists of about 120,000 clones, 80% to 85% of them appearing once. The germline gives CDR1 SGDLS, CDR2 YYNGEE. The CDR3 is 15 amino acids. V lost 6 bases to trimming and J lost 6 bases; unmatched junction nucleotides: 9. V is TRBV9 and J is TRBJ2-2; 9 positions agree with TRBD2. The origin of this receptor is a woman in her 30s in good health and CMV-seronegative. Specimen: PBMCs. CDR3 DNA: TGTGCCAGCAAAGAAGATGGCGGGAGGGCCGGGGAGCTGTTTTTT. Protein: CASKEDGGRAGELFF.